Listed here are 15 T cell receptor beta chains from one sample, sequenced in a study of cytomegalovirus exposure and HLA in healthy donors. The repertoire was sequenced with immunoSEQ multiplex PCR; TCRdb's copy has only in-frame clones and lacks some. This sample carries roughly 95,000 clones, 85% of them seen once, and the ten largest clones take roughly 20%. The material sequenced was PBMCs. These receptors came from a man younger than 35 in good health and CMV-seropositive.

This clone has just a few counts. The J gene is TRBJ1-2, the V gene TRBV13; D not resolved. The CDR3 contains 14 residues. Trimming left V 5 bases short and J 0 bases short, with 10 bases between. Germline V lookup: CDR1 PRHDT, CDR2 FYEKMQ (reference sequence). The CDR3 region is CASSPSIANYGYTF. The CDR3 DNA reads TGTGCCAGCAGCCCGTCCATAGCTAACTATGGCTACACCTTC.

The gene calls are TRBV5-4 and TRBJ1-1, with a tentative D call TRBD1 (6 bases). CDR1 is SGHNT, CDR2 YYREEE, per germline (reference sequence). The CDR3 spans 14 residues. V gave up 7 bases and J gave up 5 bases, with 18 bases separating them. The CDR3 protein is CASALGGLGTEAFF. CDR3 bases: TGTGCCAGCGCTCTTGGGGGCTTGGGGACTGAAGCTTTCTTT.

The chain couples TRBV5-1 to TRBJ2-3, with 7 bases lining up with TRBD2. Germline V gene sequence: CDR1 SGHRS, CDR2 YFSETQ. After removal of 0 bases from V and 4 bases from J, the junction contained 14 bases not matched to a gene. The CDR3 sequence is 18 residues long. The CDR3 bases are TGCGCCAGCAGCTTGGAGGGTTATAGCGGGCGTGGTTCAGATACGCAGTATTTT. Amino acid sequence: CASSLEGYSGRGSDTQYF. Variable domain in full (rest from reference TRBV5-1 and TRBJ2-3): KAGVTQTPRYLIKTRGQQVTLSCSPISGHRSVSWYQQTPGQGLQFLFEYFSETQRNKGNFPGRFSGRQFSNSRSEMNVSTLELGDSALYLCASSLEGYSGRGSDTQYFGPGTRLTVL.

This rearrangement joins TRBV7-9 to TRBJ1-2, with TRBD1 matching 8 bases. The V gene's germline CDR1 is SEHNR and CDR2 FQNEAQ (reference sequence). Unmatched junction bases numbered 10, after V lost 2 bases and J lost 5 bases. The CDR3 totals 16 residues. CDR3 DNA: TGTGCCAGCAGCTTATCGTCAGGGGGCGACATTTATGGCTACACCTTC. The encoded protein is CASSLSSGGDIYGYTF.

The chain recombines TRBV2 with TRBJ1-2; D perhaps matches TRBD1 (5 bases). Trimming pared 5 bases from V and 4 bases from J, leaving 14 bases between. The CDR3 covers 14 residues. The germline V gene has CDR1 SNHLY and CDR2 FYNNEI. The CDR3: CASSFQGPPYGYTF. The CDR3 DNA follows: TGTGCCAGCAGTTTCCAGGGCCCACCCTATGGCTACACCTTC.

The chain couples TRBV4-2 to TRBJ2-5; 11 nucleotides agree with TRBD2. V was clipped by 0 bases and J by 5 bases; unmatched bases: 8. The CDR3 has 17 amino acids. Per the germline V gene, CDR1 is LGHNA and CDR2 is YNFKEQ. CDR3 in amino acids: CASSQDPVAGGVETQYF. The DNA for the CDR3 is TGTGCCAGCAGCCAAGATCCCGTAGCGGGAGGGGTGGAGACCCAGTACTTC.

CDR3 sequence reads: CASSLLETETTGELFF. CDR3 coding DNA: TGTGCCAGCAGTTTATTGGAGACAGAGACGACCGGGGAGCTGTTTTTT. The chain has TRBV28 and TRBJ2-2; D might be TRBD1 (5 bases). V lost 1 base, J lost 5 bases, and 14 bases lay in between. The germline V gene has CDR1 MDHEN and CDR2 SYDVKM. The CDR3 length is 16 residues.

V is TRBV5-4 and J is TRBJ2-1, with TRBD2 matching over 12 bases. After removal of 4 bases from V and 7 bases from J, the junction contained 9 bases not matched to a gene. The CDR3 contains 16 residues. Germline V gene sequence: CDR1 SGHNT, CDR2 YYREEE (reference sequence). The CDR3 spells CASSEASGRALNEQFF. As DNA, the CDR3 is TGTGCCAGCAGCGAAGCTAGCGGGAGGGCCTTAAATGAGCAGTTCTTC.

The rearrangement links TRBV18 to TRBJ1-2; D is perhaps TRBD1 (6 bases). Germline V gives CDR1 KGHSH, CDR2 LQKENI. The length of the CDR3 is 13 residues. V gave up 6 bases and J gave up 6 bases, with 14 bases separating them. In nucleotides, the CDR3 is TGTGCCAGCTCCCCTGGACAGAATGATGGCTACACCTTC. This gives the protein CASSPGQNDGYTF.

This chain uses TRBV6-1 with TRBJ2-7, with D uncertain. The CDR3 consists of 11 residues. V dropped 11 bases and J dropped 2 bases, with 10 bases sitting between them. Looked up from germline, CDR1 is MNHNS and CDR2 is SASEGT. CDR3 sequence: CALRSPYEQYF. CDR3 nucleotide sequence: TGTGCCTTGAGGAGTCCCTACGAGCAGTACTTC.

The rearrangement links TRBV12-5 to TRBJ2-1; D unresolved. The ends were cut back, 0 bases at V and 6 bases at J, with 9 bases in the middle. The germline V gene has CDR1 LGHNT and CDR2 FRNRAP. The CDR3 covers 14 residues. CDR3 DNA sequence: TGTGCTAGTGGTTTGGTGAACTACTTCAATGAGCAGTTCTTC. Encoded protein: CASGLVNYFNEQFF.

This sequence joins TRBV28 and TRBJ2-7, with D hard to call. Germline V gene data show CDR1 as MDHEN and CDR2 as SYDVKM. Trimming shortened V by 8 bases and J by 2 bases, and 10 bases separated the two germline ends. The CDR3 contains 12 residues. The CDR3 bases are TGTGCCAGCTCGAGTTTCGCCTACGAGCAGTACTTC. Translated: CASSSFAYEQYF.

The chain combines TRBV28 with TRBJ2-5, with 7 bases aligning to TRBD1. J was trimmed by 2 bases and V by 6 bases; bases with no gene match: 6. This CDR3 has 14 residues. CDR1 is MDHEN and CDR2 is SYDVKM in the germline V gene. The CDR3 DNA follows: TGTGCCAGCAGCCTGGGGACAGATCAAGAGACCCAGTACTTC. Protein: CASSLGTDQETQYF.

The chain employs TRBV6-5 and TRBJ2-5; D is ambiguous. Germline CDR1 is MNHEY and CDR2 is SVGAGI. This CDR3 contains 15 residues. Trimming took off 7 bases at V and 2 bases at J, with 17 bases between the two ends. This CDR3 reads CASNPNRNTQETQYF. The CDR3 DNA is TGTGCCAGCAACCCAAACCGAAACACACAAGAGACCCAGTACTTC.

This clone was detected only once. The chain combines TRBV6-1 with TRBJ1-5; D gene ambiguous. CDR1 is MNHNS, CDR2 SASEGT, per germline. This CDR3 spans 13 amino acids. V lost 6 bases and J lost 3, with 9 bases in between. CDR3 coding DNA: TGTGCCAGCAGCTTACATGACAATCAGCCCCAGCATTTT. This translates into CASSLHDNQPQHF.